This T cell receptor (beta chain) was sequenced for a study of regulatory T cells in long-lasting Graves disease. This clonotype was counted only a few times. Its antigen is undetermined. The CDR3 is 15 amino acids. The V segment lost 5 bases and the J segment 4 bases; nucleotides outside the gene matches: 7. This sample's time point: persistent/refractory GD, antithyroid drugs over 5 years with positive TRAb. The TCR library was prepared using RNA isolated from PBMCs. Study results and caveats: Sampling was limited to peripheral blood rather than thyroid tissue. Persistent Graves' patients showed reduced TCR diversity versus newly diagnosed patients.

Construction of the TCR beta libraries employed iRepertoire HTBI primers in conjunction with Arm-PCR of CDR3 regions. Original processing methods: Identified segments across samples numbered about 64 TRBV and roughly 15 TRBJ. TCRdb processed the multiplex PCR reads anew with MiXCR; each CDR3 protein has one entry. The V and J calls reflect TCRdb's pipeline rather than the authors' work. The table includes hundreds of thousands of distinct CDR3 sequences, more than 20% detected once. The sequencing used peripheral blood mononuclear cells (PBMCs), collected when the disease was refractory, from a patient treated with antithyroid drugs. V and J are TRBV12-3 or TRBV12-4 and TRBJ1-5, with 8 bases matching TRBD1. The receptor was isolated from a female donor with Graves disease. Here the CDR3 reads CASSDRGVGNQPQHF. CDR3 bases: TGTGCCAGCAGTGACAGGGGAGTGGGGAATCAGCCCCAGCATTTT.